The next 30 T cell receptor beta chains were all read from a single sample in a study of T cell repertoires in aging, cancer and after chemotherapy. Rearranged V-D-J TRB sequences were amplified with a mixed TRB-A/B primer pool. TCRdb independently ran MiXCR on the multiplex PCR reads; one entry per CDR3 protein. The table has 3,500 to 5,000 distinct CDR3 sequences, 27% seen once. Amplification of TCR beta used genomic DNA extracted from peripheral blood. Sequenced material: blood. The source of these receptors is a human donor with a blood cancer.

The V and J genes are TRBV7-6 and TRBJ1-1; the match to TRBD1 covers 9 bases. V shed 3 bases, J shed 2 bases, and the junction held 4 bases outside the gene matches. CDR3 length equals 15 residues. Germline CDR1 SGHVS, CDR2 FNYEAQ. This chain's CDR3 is CASSFRTGVNTEAFF. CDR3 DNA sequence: TGTGCCAGCAGCTTCCGGACAGGGGTCAACACTGAAGCTTTCTTT.

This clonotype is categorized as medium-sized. CDR3 sequence (DNA): TGTGCCAGCAGCTTGGCCTCAACCGGGACTAGAACCGGGGAGCTGTTTTTT. Its translation: CASSLASTGTRTGELFF. The chain is built from TRBV5-4 and TRBJ2-2; TRBD2 matches at 8 bases. With V trimmed by 0 bases and J by 5 bases, 9 bases remained unmatched. Looked up from germline, CDR1 is SGHNT and CDR2 is YYREEE (reference sequence). CDR3 length: 17 amino acids.

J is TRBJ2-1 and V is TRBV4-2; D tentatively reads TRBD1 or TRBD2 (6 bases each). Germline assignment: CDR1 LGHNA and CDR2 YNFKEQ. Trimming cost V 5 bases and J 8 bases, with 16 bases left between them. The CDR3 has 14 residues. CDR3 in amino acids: CASSFSGGLDEQFF. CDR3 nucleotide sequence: TGTGCCAGCAGCTTCTCTGGGGGGCTCGATGAGCAGTTCTTC.

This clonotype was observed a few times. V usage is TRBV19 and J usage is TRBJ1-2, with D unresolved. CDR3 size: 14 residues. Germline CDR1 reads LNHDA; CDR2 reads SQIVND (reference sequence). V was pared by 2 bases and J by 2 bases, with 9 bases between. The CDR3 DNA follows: TGTGCCAGTAGTATATCGGGCCTGAACTATGGCTACACCTTC. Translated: CASSISGLNYGYTF. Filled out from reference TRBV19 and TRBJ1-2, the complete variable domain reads DGGITQSPKYLFRKEGQNVTLSCEQNLNHDAMYWYRQDPGQGLRLIYYSQIVNDFQKGDIAEGYSVSREKKESFPLTVTSAQKNPTAFYLCASSISGLNYGYTFGSGTRLTVV.

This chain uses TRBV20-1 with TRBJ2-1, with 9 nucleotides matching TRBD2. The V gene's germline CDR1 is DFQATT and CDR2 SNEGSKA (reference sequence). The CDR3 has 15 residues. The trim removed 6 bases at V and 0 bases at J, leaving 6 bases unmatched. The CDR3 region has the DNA TGCAGTGCATCGACTAGCGGCTTCTCCTACAATGAGCAGTTCTTC. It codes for CSASTSGFSYNEQFF.

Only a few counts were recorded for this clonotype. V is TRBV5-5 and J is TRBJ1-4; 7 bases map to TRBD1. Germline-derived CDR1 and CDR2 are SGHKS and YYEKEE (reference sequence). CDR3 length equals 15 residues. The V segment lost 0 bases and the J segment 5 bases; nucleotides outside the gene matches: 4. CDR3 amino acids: CASSLGDSRNEKLFF. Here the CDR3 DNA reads TGTGCCAGCAGCTTGGGGGACAGTAGAAATGAAAAACTGTTTTTT.

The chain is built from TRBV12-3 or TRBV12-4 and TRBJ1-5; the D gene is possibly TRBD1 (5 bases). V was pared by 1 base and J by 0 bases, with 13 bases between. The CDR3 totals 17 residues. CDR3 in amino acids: CASSLEGVDYSNQPQHF. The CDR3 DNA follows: TGTGCCAGCAGTTTAGAAGGGGTCGACTATAGCAATCAGCCCCAGCATTTT.

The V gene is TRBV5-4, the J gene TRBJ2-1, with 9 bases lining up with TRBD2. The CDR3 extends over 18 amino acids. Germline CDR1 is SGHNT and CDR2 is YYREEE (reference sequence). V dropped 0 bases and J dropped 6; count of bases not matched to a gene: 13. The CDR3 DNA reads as TGTGCCAGCAGCTTGGCGGGGGGCGGGAGGGCTCTGTCCAATGAGCAGTTCTTC. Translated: CASSLAGGGRALSNEQFF.

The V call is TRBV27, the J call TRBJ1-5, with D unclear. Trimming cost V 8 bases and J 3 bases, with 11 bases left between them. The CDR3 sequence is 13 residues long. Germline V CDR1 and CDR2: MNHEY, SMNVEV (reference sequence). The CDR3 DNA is TGTGCCAGCCCCCCCAGGACCAATCAGCCCCAGCATTTT. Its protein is CASPPRTNQPQHF.

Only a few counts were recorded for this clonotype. CDR3 DNA sequence: TGTGCCAGCAGCTTAGCAACAGGGGGCCTCTCTGGAAACACCATATATTTT. The encoded protein is CASSLATGGLSGNTIYF. This sequence joins TRBV7-6 and TRBJ1-3; 9 bases agree with TRBD1. The CDR3 contains 17 residues. Germline CDR1 reads SGHVS; CDR2 reads FNYEAQ. J lost 0 bases, V lost 0 bases, and 3 bases had no gene match. Full variable domain (outside the CDR3, taken from reference TRBV7-6 and TRBJ1-3): GAGVSQSPRYKVTKRGQDVALRCDPISGHVSLYWYRQALGQGPEFLTYFNYEAQQDKSGLPNDRFSAERPEGSISTLTIQRTEQRDSAMYRCASSLATGGLSGNTIYFGEGSWLTVV.

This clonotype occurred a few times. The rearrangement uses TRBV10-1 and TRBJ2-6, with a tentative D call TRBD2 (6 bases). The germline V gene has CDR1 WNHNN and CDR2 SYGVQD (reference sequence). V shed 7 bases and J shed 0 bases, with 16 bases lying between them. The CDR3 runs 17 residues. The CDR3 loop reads CASTRDFSVSGANVLTF. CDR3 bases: TGCGCCAGCACCCGGGACTTTTCCGTCTCTGGGGCCAACGTCCTGACTTTC.

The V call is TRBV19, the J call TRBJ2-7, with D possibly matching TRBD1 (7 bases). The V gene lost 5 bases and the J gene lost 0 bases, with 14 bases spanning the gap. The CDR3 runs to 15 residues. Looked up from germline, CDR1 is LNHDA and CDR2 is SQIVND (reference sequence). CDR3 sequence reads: CASSHYRGGSYEQYF. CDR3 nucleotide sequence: TGTGCCAGTAGTCATTACAGGGGAGGCTCCTACGAGCAGTACTTC.

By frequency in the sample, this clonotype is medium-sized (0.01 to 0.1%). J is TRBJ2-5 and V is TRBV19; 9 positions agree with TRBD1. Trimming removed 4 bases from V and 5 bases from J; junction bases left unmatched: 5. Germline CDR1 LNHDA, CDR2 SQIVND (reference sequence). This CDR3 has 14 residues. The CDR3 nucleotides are TGTGCCAGTAGTACCGGGACAGGGCGGGAGACCCAGTACTTC. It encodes CASSTGTGRETQYF.

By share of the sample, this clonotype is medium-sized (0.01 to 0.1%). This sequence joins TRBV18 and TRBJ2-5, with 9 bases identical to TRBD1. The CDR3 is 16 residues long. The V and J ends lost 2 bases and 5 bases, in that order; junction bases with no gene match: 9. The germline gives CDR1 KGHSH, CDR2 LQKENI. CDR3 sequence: CASSPRQQGAGETQYF. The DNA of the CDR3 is TGTGCCAGCTCACCAAGGCAACAGGGGGCTGGGGAGACCCAGTACTTC.

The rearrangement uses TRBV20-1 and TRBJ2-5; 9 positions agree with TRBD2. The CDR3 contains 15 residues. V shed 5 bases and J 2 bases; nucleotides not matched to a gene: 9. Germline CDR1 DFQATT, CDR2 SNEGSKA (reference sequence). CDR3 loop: CSAGPPSGEQETQYF. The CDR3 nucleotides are TGCAGTGCTGGGCCGCCTAGCGGGGAACAAGAGACCCAGTACTTC.

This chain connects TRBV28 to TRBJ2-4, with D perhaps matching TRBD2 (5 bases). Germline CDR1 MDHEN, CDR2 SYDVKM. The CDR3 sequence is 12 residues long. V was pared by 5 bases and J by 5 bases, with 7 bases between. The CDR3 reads CASSRGQNIQYF. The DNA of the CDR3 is TGTGCCAGCAGTCGGGGTCAAAACATTCAGTACTTC.

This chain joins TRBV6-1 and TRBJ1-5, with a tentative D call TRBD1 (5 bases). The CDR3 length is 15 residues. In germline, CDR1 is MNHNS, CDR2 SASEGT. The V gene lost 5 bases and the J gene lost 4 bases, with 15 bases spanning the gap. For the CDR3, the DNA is TGTGCCAGCAGTTTAACCCGGGACGGTAATCAGCCCCAGCATTTT. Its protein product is CASSLTRDGNQPQHF.

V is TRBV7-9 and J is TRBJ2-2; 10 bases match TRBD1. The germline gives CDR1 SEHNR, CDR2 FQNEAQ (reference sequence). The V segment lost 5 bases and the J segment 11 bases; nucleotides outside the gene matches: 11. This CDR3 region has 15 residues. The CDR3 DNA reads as TGTGCCAGCAGCCCGAGGACAGGGGGTAGGGTAGAGCTGTTTTTT. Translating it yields CASSPRTGGRVELFF.

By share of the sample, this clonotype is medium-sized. The CDR3 DNA reads as TGTGCCAGCAGCCTACAGCAGTCTGGGGCCAACGTCCTGACTTTC. Translating gives CASSLQQSGANVLTF. The V and J genes are TRBV6-1 and TRBJ2-6, with unresolved D. The V gene's germline CDR1 is MNHNS and CDR2 SASEGT. CDR3 length: 15 amino acids. V lost 6 bases and J 1 base, leaving 10 bases between the germline ends.

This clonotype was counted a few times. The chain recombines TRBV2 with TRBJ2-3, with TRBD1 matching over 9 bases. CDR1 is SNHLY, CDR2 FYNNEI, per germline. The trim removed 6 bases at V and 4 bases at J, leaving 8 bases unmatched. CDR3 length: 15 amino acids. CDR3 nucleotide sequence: TGTGCCAGCAGCGCAACAGGGGGCCCGGCAGATACGCAGTATTTT. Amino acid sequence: CASSATGGPADTQYF.

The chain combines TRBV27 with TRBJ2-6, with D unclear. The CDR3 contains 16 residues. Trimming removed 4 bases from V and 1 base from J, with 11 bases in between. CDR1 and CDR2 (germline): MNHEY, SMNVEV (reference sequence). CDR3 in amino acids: CASSSGRLSGANVLTF. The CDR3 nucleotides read TGTGCCAGCAGTTCTGGACGGCTATCTGGGGCCAACGTCCTGACTTTC.

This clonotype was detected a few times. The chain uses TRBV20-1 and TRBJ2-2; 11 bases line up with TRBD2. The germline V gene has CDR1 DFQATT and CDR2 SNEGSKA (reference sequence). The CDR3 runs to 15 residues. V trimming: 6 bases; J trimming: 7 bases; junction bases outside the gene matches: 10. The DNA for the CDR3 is TGCAGTGCGGAACTAGCGGGAGCGAAGGTCGGGGAGCTGTTTTTT. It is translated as CSAELAGAKVGELFF.

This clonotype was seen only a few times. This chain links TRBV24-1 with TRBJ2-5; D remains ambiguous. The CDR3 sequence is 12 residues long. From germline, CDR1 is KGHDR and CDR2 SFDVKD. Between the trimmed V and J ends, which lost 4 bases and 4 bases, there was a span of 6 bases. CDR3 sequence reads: CATSDITETQYF. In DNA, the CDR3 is TGTGCCACCAGTGACATAACAGAGACCCAGTACTTC.

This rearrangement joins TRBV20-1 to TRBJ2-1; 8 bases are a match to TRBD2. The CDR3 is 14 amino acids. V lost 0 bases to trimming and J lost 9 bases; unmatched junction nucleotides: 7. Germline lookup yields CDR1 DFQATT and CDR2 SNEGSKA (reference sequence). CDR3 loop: CSARDPWREVEQFF. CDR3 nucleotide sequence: TGCAGTGCTAGAGACCCCTGGCGGGAGGTTGAGCAGTTCTTC.

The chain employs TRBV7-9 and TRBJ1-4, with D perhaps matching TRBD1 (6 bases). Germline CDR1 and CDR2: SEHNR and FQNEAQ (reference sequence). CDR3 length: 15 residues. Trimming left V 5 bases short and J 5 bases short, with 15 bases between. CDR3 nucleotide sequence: TGTGCCAGCAGCCATGGTGACAGGTCCAATGAAAAACTGTTTTTT. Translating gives CASSHGDRSNEKLFF.

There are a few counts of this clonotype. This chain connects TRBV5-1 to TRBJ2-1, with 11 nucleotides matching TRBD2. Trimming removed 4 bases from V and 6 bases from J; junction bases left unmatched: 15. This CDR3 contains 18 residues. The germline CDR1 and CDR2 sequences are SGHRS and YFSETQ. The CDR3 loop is CASSRRAASGRSGNEQFF. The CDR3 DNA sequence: TGCGCCAGCAGCCGCAGGGCGGCTAGCGGGAGGTCGGGCAATGAGCAGTTCTTC.

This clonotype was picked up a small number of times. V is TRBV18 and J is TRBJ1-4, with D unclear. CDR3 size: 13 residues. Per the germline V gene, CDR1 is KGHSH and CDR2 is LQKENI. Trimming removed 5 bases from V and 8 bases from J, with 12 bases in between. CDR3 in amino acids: CASSSVVGEKLFF. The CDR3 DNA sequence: TGTGCCAGCTCATCCGTGGTCGGGGAAAAACTGTTTTTT. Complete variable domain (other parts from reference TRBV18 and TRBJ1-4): NAGVMQNPRHLVRRRGQEARLRCSPMKGHSHVYWYRQLPEEGLKFMVYLQKENIIDESGMPKERFSAEFPKEGPSILRIQQVVRGDSAAYFCASSSVVGEKLFFGSGTQLSVL.

The CDR3 sequence: CASRSDRVTANSPLHF. The CDR3 bases are TGTGCCAGCAGGTCGGACAGGGTAACCGCTAATTCACCCCTCCACTTT. V usage is TRBV28 and J usage is TRBJ1-6; 8 bases match TRBD1. Trimming at V came to 6 bases and at J to 6 bases, leaving 10 bases not matched to a gene. CDR1 is MDHEN, CDR2 SYDVKM, per germline. The CDR3 extends over 16 amino acids.

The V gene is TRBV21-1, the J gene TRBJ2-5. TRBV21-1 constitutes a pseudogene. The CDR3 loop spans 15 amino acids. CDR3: CASSPCRGHQETQYF. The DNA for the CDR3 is TGTGCCAGCAGCCCGTGTAGGGGGCACCAAGAGACCCAGTACTTC.

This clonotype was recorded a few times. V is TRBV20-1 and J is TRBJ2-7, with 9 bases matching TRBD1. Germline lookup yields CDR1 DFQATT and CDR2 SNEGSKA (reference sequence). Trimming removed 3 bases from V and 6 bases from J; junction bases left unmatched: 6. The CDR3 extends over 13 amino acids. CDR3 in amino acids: CSASGTGIGEQYF. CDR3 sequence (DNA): TGCAGTGCTAGTGGGACAGGGATCGGCGAGCAGTACTTC.